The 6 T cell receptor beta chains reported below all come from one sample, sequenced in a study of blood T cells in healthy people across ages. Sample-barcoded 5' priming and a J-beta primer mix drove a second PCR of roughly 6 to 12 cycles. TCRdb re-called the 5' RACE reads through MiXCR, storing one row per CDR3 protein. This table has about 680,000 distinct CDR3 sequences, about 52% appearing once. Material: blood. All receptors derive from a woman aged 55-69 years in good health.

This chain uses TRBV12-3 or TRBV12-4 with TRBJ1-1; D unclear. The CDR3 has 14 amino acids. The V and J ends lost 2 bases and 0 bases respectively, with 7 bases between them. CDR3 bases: TGTGCCAGCAGTTTAACTGGAGTGAACACTGAAGCTTTCTTT. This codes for CASSLTGVNTEAFF.

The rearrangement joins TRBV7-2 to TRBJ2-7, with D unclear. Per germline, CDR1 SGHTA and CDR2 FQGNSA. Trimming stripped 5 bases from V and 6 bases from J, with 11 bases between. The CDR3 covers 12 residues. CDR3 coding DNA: TGTGCCAGCAGCCGGGCGGCCGGCGAGCAGTACTTC. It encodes CASSRAAGEQYF.

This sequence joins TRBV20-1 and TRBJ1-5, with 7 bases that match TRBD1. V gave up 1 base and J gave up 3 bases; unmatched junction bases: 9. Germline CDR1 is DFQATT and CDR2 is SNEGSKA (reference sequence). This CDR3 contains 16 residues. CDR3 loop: CSARALQGSFNQPQHF. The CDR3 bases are TGCAGTGCTAGAGCTTTACAGGGGTCGTTCAATCAGCCCCAGCATTTT.

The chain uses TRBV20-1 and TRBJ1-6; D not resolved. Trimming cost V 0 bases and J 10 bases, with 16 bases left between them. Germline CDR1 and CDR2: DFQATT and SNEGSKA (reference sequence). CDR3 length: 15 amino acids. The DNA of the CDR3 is TGCAGTGCTAGAGATCGCGCAGGCACAAGCTCACCCCTCCACTTT. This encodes CSARDRAGTSSPLHF.

CDR3 sequence reads: CASSPRLETQYF. The CDR3, as DNA: TGTGCCAGCAGCCCTCGGTTGGAGACCCAGTACTTC. This chain connects TRBV5-6 to TRBJ2-5; D gene ambiguous. Germline assignment: CDR1 SGHDT and CDR2 YYEEEE. The CDR3 is made up of 12 amino acids. Deletions cut 4 bases from V and 5 bases from J, with 9 bases between.

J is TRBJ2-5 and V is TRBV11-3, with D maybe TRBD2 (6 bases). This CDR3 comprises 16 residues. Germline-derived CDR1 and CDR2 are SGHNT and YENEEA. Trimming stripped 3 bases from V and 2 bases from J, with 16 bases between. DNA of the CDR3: TGTGCCAGCAGCTTCGGGGCTAGCGCCTTTCAAGAGACCCAGTACTTC. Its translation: CASSFGASAFQETQYF.